This T cell receptor (beta chain) was documented in a study of CXCR3-negative and CXCR3-positive naive CD8 T cells. Study-level background: The libraries together contributed approximately 150 million TRB reads, each supplying about 1.5 +/- 0.3 million. Study-wide results and caveats: After cryopreservation, expression of CXCR3 was partially reduced, and most assays were run with fresh PBMCs. The TRBV-TRBJ usage of naive CXCR3-negative and CXCR3-positive cells was similar, but that of memory cells differed.

To note about this clonotype: The antigen remains unidentified.

The CDR3 is made up of 15 amino acids. The germline gives CDR1 SQVTM, CDR2 ANQGSEA. UMI-labeled TRB cDNA libraries were prepared by 5' RACE. TCRdb reprocessed the 5' RACE reads and reports one entry per CDR3 protein, with no DNA. Its clone listing holds about 92,000 distinct CDR3 sequences. Naive CD8+ T cells were CD45RO-CCR7+CD27+CD95-. The sequence was collected from a human donor in good health. Some clones in this sample may be carry-over from other donors' samples. The sequencing sample was made of naive CXCR3- CD8+ T cells from blood. Subset reported: CD45RO-CCR7+CD27+CD95- naive CD8+ T cells lacking CXCR3 (TNR3-). V usage is TRBV29-1 and J usage is TRBJ2-2; checking the TCRdb D call of TRBD2 is not possible without DNA. The CDR3: CSVSGLAVNTGELFF.